Below are 7 T cell receptor beta chains sequenced from a single sample in a study of blood T cell repertoires in COVID-19. This table comes from immunoSEQ multiplex PCR, and its TCRdb copy is limited to in-frame clones, with some not included. Of roughly 310,000 clones listed, over 75% were seen once; the top ten hold 3.5% to 4.5%. The specimen sequenced was peripheral blood. The receptors were gathered from a woman aged 50 to 60 with active or convalescent COVID-19.

As to this clone: Other DNA sequences in the same sample also yield this CDR3. J is TRBJ1-1 and V is TRBV7-3, with D maybe TRBD1 (5 bases). This CDR3 has 13 residues. Deletions cut 4 bases from V and 3 bases from J, with 9 bases between. Germline CDR1 SGHTA, CDR2 FQGTGA. The CDR3 is CASSSAGHTEAFF. In DNA form, the CDR3 reads TGTGCCAGCAGCTCGGCAGGGCACACTGAAGCTTTCTTT.

The chain combines TRBV2 with TRBJ1-6; a possible D gene is TRBD1 (5 bases). CDR3 length equals 12 residues. The V gene lost 8 bases and the J gene lost 5 bases, with 7 bases spanning the gap. CDR1 and CDR2 from the germline V gene are SNHLY and FYNNEI. The CDR3 region is CASVGDNSPLHF. In DNA, the CDR3 is TGTGCCAGCGTAGGGGATAATTCACCCCTCCACTTT. Together with reference TRBV2 and TRBJ1-6, the CDR3 gives the full variable domain: EPEVTQTPSHQVTQMGQEVILRCVPISNHLYFYWYRQILGQKVEFLVSFYNNEISEKSEIFDDQFSVERPDGSNFTLKIRSTKLEDSAMYFCASVGDNSPLHFGNGTRLTVT.

The chain joins TRBV10-3 to TRBJ1-2; 7 bases are shared with TRBD1. CDR3 length: 14 residues. The ends lost 3 bases at V and 4 bases at J; junction bases unmatched: 5. From germline, CDR1 is ENHRY and CDR2 SYGVKD. DNA of the CDR3: TGTGCCATCAGTGAAGGGGGCGCGGGCTATGGCTACACCTTC. It is translated as CAISEGGAGYGYTF.

The CDR3 nucleotides are TGTGCCAGCAGCTTGACTAGCGGGAGGGATGAGCAGTTCTTC. Translation gives CASSLTSGRDEQFF. The V call is TRBV7-2, the J call TRBJ2-1; 14 bases map to TRBD2. Germline trimming cut 3 bases from V and 8 bases from J; bases unmatched to any gene: 0. This CDR3 region has 14 residues. The germline gives CDR1 SGHTA, CDR2 FQGNSA.

V usage is TRBV7-9 and J usage is TRBJ2-1; D gene unclear. Germline-derived CDR1 and CDR2 are SEHNR and FQNEAQ (reference sequence). There are 12 residues in the CDR3. V lost 1 base and J 6 bases, leaving 4 bases between the germline ends. The CDR3: CASSLERNEQFF. DNA for the CDR3: TGTGCCAGCAGCTTAGAGCGCAATGAGCAGTTCTTC.

V gene TRBV7-3 combines with J gene TRBJ1-1; D unresolved. The germline gives CDR1 SGHTA, CDR2 FQGTGA. The CDR3 consists of 14 residues. The ends were cut back, 5 bases at V and 4 bases at J, with 14 bases in the middle. CDR3: CASSPWAAGTEAFF. The DNA of the CDR3 is TGTGCCAGCAGCCCTTGGGCGGCGGGCACTGAAGCTTTCTTT.

V usage is TRBV7-2 and J usage is TRBJ2-2; D possibly corresponds to TRBD1 (6 bases). With 3 bases removed from V and 3 bases from J, the gap between germline ends came to 11 bases. CDR3 length: 15 residues. The germline V gene encodes CDR1 SGHTA and CDR2 FQGNSA. The CDR3 spells CASSFRTVYTGELFF. For the CDR3, the DNA is TGTGCCAGCAGCTTCCGGACAGTATACACCGGGGAGCTGTTTTTT.